Following are 9 T cell receptor beta chains from one sample sequenced in a study of sequential checkpoint blockade in melanoma. Stated treatment: randomized to nivolumab then ipilimumab (arm A) or the reverse (arm B). Using immunoSEQ multiplex PCR, the repertoire was profiled, and TCRdb retains in-frame clones only, with some absent. The data hold 2,300 or so clones, with around 34% observed a single time. The starting material was tumor tissue (inferred from file names), obtained from a patient given nivolumab and ipilimumab in sequence. The receptors were gathered from a human donor with melanoma.

This clone was picked up a small number of times. J is TRBJ2-7 and V is TRBV19, with D uncertain. Germline-derived CDR1 and CDR2 are LNHDA and SQIVND (reference sequence). This CDR3 contains 13 residues. V dropped 5 bases and J dropped 3 bases, with 11 bases sitting between them. CDR3 sequence: CASSLGSHYEQYF. The CDR3 DNA sequence: TGTGCCAGTAGTCTCGGGTCTCACTACGAGCAGTACTTC. Full variable domain (missing parts from reference TRBV19 and TRBJ2-7): DGGITQSPKYLFRKEGQNVTLSCEQNLNHDAMYWYRQDPGQGLRLIYYSQIVNDFQKGDIAEGYSVSREKKESFPLTVTSAQKNPTAFYLCASSLGSHYEQYFGPGTRLTVT.

The rearrangement joins TRBV19 to TRBJ1-2, with a possible D match to TRBD1 (5 bases). The V end lost 4 bases, the J end lost 2 bases, and 11 bases lay between the germline ends. The germline gives CDR1 LNHDA, CDR2 SQIVND (reference sequence). The CDR3 spans 14 residues. CDR3 in DNA: TGTGCCAGTAGTAAGAACAGGCCGAACTATGGCTACACCTTC. It specifies CASSKNRPNYGYTF.

This clone qualifies as medium-sized. The rearrangement links TRBV6-8 to TRBJ2-3; no clear D gene. Trimming stripped 2 bases from V and 5 bases from J, with 5 bases between. This CDR3 is 12 amino acids long. CDR1 and CDR2 from the germline V gene are MNHGY and SAAAGT. DNA of the CDR3: TGTGCCAGCAGTTACGACAAAGATACGCAGTATTTT. It specifies CASSYDKDTQYF.

This chain connects TRBV29-1 to TRBJ1-1; 9 bases map to TRBD1. Germline V CDR1 and CDR2: SQVTM, ANQGSEA. After removal of 6 bases from V and 6 bases from J, the junction contained 8 bases not matched to a gene. The CDR3 consists of 13 residues. CDR3 amino acids: CSVKGTGRPEAFF. CDR3 DNA: TGCAGCGTAAAAGGGACAGGGAGACCTGAAGCTTTCTTT.

A word on this clone: The DNA ends 1 residue before the CDR3 does, and the rest of the CDR3 is filled in from the germline J gene. The genes are TRBV6-1 and TRBJ2-7; D gene ambiguous. V lost 1 base, J lost 2 bases, and 6 bases lay in between. The CDR3 consists of 13 residues. Germline CDR1 is MNHNS and CDR2 is SASEGT. The CDR3 loop reads CASSEGGAYEQYF. Incomplete CDR3 DNA: TGTGCCAGCAGTGAAGGCGGTGCCTACGAGCAGTAC.

This clone was counted between two and nine times. The V call is TRBV10-3, the J call TRBJ1-2; D remains ambiguous. Trimming removed 4 bases from V and 7 bases from J, with 13 bases in between. The CDR3 is made up of 13 amino acids. Germline CDR1 ENHRY, CDR2 SYGVKD. DNA of the CDR3: TGTGCCATCAGTGCGCAGGAGTTTCCTGGCTACACCTTC. It is translated as CAISAQEFPGYTF.

The J gene is TRBJ1-3, the V gene TRBV28; possible D gene TRBD1, 6 bases. The CDR3 runs 15 residues. CDR1 is MDHEN and CDR2 is SYDVKM in the germline V gene. V dropped 6 bases and J dropped 4 bases, with 16 bases sitting between them. Here the CDR3 reads CASSHTHREGNTIYF. The CDR3, as DNA: TGTGCCAGCAGCCATACCCACAGGGAAGGAAACACCATATATTTT.

CDR3 in DNA: TGTGCCAGCAGCCTTATGGCGAGTAGCACAGATACGCAGTATTTT. This sequence encodes CASSLMASSTDTQYF. J is TRBJ2-3 and V is TRBV14, with no clear D. Germline V gene sequence: CDR1 SGHDN, CDR2 FVKESK. Trimming shortened V by 4 bases and J by 0 bases, and 11 bases separated the two germline ends. The CDR3 is 15 amino acids.

This clone showed up just a few times. The V call is TRBV6-8, the J call TRBJ1-4, with 12 bases identical to TRBD1. Germline CDR1 MNHGY, CDR2 SAAAGT. Trimming removed 5 bases from V and 6 bases from J; junction bases left unmatched: 4. This CDR3 is built from 15 residues. This CDR3 is CASSTRDRGHEKLFF. The CDR3 DNA reads TGTGCCAGCAGTACGCGGGACAGGGGGCATGAAAAACTGTTTTTT.